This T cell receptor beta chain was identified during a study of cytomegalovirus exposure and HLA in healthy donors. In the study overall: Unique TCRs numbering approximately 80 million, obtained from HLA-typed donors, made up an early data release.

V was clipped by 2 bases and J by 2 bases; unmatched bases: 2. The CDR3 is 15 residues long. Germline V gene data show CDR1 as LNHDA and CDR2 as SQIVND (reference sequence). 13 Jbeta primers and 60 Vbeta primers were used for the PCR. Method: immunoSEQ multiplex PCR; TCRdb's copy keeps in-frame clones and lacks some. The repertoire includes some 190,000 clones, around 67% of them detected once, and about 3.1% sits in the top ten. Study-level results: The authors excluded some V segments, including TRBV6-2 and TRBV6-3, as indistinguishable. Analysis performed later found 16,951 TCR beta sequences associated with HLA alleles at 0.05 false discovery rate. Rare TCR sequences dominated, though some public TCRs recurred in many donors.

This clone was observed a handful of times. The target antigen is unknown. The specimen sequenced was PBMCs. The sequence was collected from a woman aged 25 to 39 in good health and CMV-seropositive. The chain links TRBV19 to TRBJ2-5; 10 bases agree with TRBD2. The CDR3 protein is CASSITSGVQETQYF. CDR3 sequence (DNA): TGTGCCAGTAGTATAACTAGCGGGGTACAAGAGACCCAGTACTTC.